The 23 T cell receptor beta chains given below trace back to one sample, sequenced in a study of blood T cells in healthy people across ages (dated by TCRdb to about 2015). Libraries came from 5' RACE. Sequencing instrument: Illumina HiSeq 2500. A second PCR of about 7 to 12 cycles was performed with a sample-barcoded 5' primer and a J-beta primer mix. TCRdb reran the public reads through fastp at Q25 and MiXCR, keeping productive beta chains. When rows share a CDR3 protein, they turn into one entry using the most common DNA and genes. Present in this sample are a few hundred thousand distinct CDR3 sequences, approximately 26% of which were seen just once. The ten largest account for approximately 3.6% of the sample. These data were also reused for a study on T cells of mothers and their children.

Sequencing was done on a sample of blood. The origin of the receptors is a boy aged 2 to 10 in good health.

This clonotype came up many times. The chain has TRBV5-5 and TRBJ2-1; D gene unclear. With 4 bases removed from V and 8 bases from J, the gap between germline ends came to 10 bases. The germline CDR1 and CDR2 sequences are SGHKS and YYEKEE (reference sequence). The CDR3 has 12 residues. The DNA for the CDR3 is TGTGCCAGCAGCCTCGCTAGTTATGAGCAGTTCTTC. Its protein is CASSLASYEQFF.

This sequence joins TRBV20-1 and TRBJ2-3; D uncertain. Trimming removed 0 bases from V and 5 bases from J, with 12 bases in between. Germline V lookup: CDR1 DFQATT, CDR2 SNEGSKA (reference sequence). The CDR3 is 14 residues long. For the CDR3, the DNA is TGCAGTGCTAGAGAGACCAAGGGTGGAGATACGCAGTATTTT. Amino acids: CSARETKGGDTQYF.

The genes are TRBV5-1 and TRBJ2-5; possibly TRBD2 for D (5 bases). Trimming cost V 1 base and J 3 bases, with 16 bases left between them. The germline V gene has CDR1 SGHRS and CDR2 YFSETQ. The CDR3 runs to 16 residues. The CDR3 coding sequence is TGCGCCAGCAGCTTGTGGCCTGAGCGGAGTGAAGAGACCCAGTACTTC. The encoded protein is CASSLWPERSEETQYF.

The gene calls are TRBV7-9 and TRBJ2-3; weak D call: TRBD2 (6 bases). V was cut by 7 bases and J by 1 base, with 12 bases left in between. CDR1 SEHNR and CDR2 FQNEAQ come from the germline V gene (reference sequence). The CDR3 length is 14 residues. CDR3 region: CASTGTPGTDTQYF. The CDR3, as DNA: TGTGCCAGCACCGGGACTCCTGGCACAGATACGCAGTATTTT. Full variable domain (rest looked up from reference TRBV7-9 and TRBJ2-3): DTGVSQNPRHKITKRGQNVTFRCDPISEHNRLYWYRQTLGQGPEFLTYFQNEAQLEKSRLLSDRFSAERPKGSFSTLEIQRTEQGDSAMYLCASTGTPGTDTQYFGPGTRLTVL.

In DNA, the CDR3 is TGTGCCAGTGCCAGCGGGAGGAGTTCCTACAATGAGCAGTTCTTC. Translated, it gives CASASGRSSYNEQFF. The chain links TRBV19 to TRBJ2-1; 9 nucleotides agree with TRBD2. Unmatched junction bases numbered 6, after V lost 8 bases and J lost 1 base. This CDR3 is built from 15 residues. The germline V gene has CDR1 LNHDA and CDR2 SQIVND (reference sequence).

CDR3 residues: CASRRSRDYGYTF. Here the CDR3 DNA reads TGTGCCAGCAGGCGGAGCAGGGACTATGGCTACACCTTC. This chain connects TRBV2 to TRBJ1-2; D possibly corresponds to TRBD1 (5 bases). V was trimmed by 6 bases and J by 3 bases, leaving 11 bases between them. The CDR3 extends over 13 amino acids. The germline V gene has CDR1 SNHLY and CDR2 FYNNEI.

This clonotype showed up just a few times. The rearrangement joins TRBV20-1 to TRBJ2-7, with TRBD2 as a possible D gene (7 bases). V lost 1 base, J lost 3 bases, and 16 bases lay in between. Germline V gene lookup returns CDR1 DFQATT and CDR2 SNEGSKA (reference sequence). The CDR3 contains 15 residues. The CDR3 protein is CSARGTGSGGYEQYF. The CDR3 nucleotides are TGCAGTGCTAGAGGTACAGGGTCGGGGGGCTACGAGCAGTACTTC.

The chain employs TRBV7-2 and TRBJ2-5, with TRBD2 matching 8 bases. Germline V CDR1 and CDR2: SGHTA, FQGNSA. CDR3 length: 16 residues. V dropped 3 bases and J dropped 5; count of bases not matched to a gene: 11. CDR3 loop: CASSLGISGIQETQYF. CDR3 coding DNA: TGTGCCAGCAGCTTGGGGATTAGCGGGATCCAGGAGACCCAGTACTTC.

There are many counts of this clonotype. The gene calls are TRBV20-1 and TRBJ2-5; 12 nucleotides match TRBD2. The germline gives CDR1 DFQATT, CDR2 SNEGSKA (reference sequence). This CDR3 is 14 amino acids long. With V trimmed by 7 bases and J by 0 bases, 3 bases remained unmatched. CDR3 nucleotide sequence: TGCAGTGGTCTAGCGGGGGGGGACCAAGAGACCCAGTACTTC. The encoded protein is CSGLAGGDQETQYF.

This chain links TRBV29-1 with TRBJ2-5; no firm D call. Germline V gives CDR1 SQVTM, CDR2 ANQGSEA. Trimming removed 4 bases at V and 5 bases at J, with 17 bases between. This CDR3 is built from 14 residues. This CDR3 reads CSVAVTLLSETQYF. For the CDR3, the DNA is TGCAGCGTTGCAGTTACACTCTTGTCGGAGACCCAGTACTTC.

The V gene is TRBV12-3 or TRBV12-4, the J gene TRBJ2-5; 12 bases agree with TRBD2. The CDR3 is 17 residues long. The trim removed 6 bases at V and 5 bases at J, leaving 13 bases unmatched. For the CDR3, the DNA is TGTGCCAGCAGCTTATTCGGACTAGCGGGGAACATGGAGACCCAGTACTTC. It encodes CASSLFGLAGNMETQYF.

This clonotype was detected many times. This chain links TRBV29-1 with TRBJ2-5; 11 bases fit TRBD2. The V gene end was trimmed by 3 bases and the J gene end by 4 bases; junction bases not matched to a gene: 7. Per the germline V gene, CDR1 is SQVTM and CDR2 is ANQGSEA. CDR3 length equals 15 residues. The CDR3 here is CSVDGSGRARETQYF. For the CDR3, the DNA is TGCAGCGTTGATGGTAGCGGGAGGGCCCGAGAGACCCAGTACTTC.

This clonotype was seen a few times. The chain employs TRBV15 and TRBJ2-5; no clear D gene. Germline values: CDR1 LNHNV, CDR2 YYDKDF (reference sequence). The V and J ends lost 3 bases and 5 bases respectively, with 4 bases between them. The CDR3 is 11 residues long. DNA for the CDR3: TGTGCCACCAGCAGCCGGGAGACCCAGTACTTC. This gives the protein CATSSRETQYF.

This clonotype was detected only a few times. V is TRBV12-3 or TRBV12-4 and J is TRBJ1-1; 7 bases line up with TRBD1. The CDR3 consists of 14 residues. J was trimmed by 4 bases and V by 3 bases; bases with no gene match: 5. The CDR3 protein is CASSFKGAVTEAFF. The CDR3 bases are TGTGCCAGCAGTTTTAAGGGGGCGGTCACTGAAGCTTTCTTT.

This clonotype was picked up a small number of times. The rearrangement links TRBV9 to TRBJ2-1; 8 bases agree with TRBD2. The CDR3 is 17 amino acids. Losses at the gene ends were 3 bases for V and 6 bases for J; bases not matched to a gene: 14. CDR1 and CDR2 (germline): SGDLS, YYNGEE. CDR3 in DNA: TGTGCCAGCAGCGGACCTTTCGCGGGACTAGTTGCCAATGAGCAGTTCTTC. Amino acid sequence: CASSGPFAGLVANEQFF.

This clonotype was detected a few times. The chain joins TRBV5-6 to TRBJ2-1, with TRBD1 identical over 7 bases. With 4 bases clipped from V and 2 bases from J, the junction kept 9 bases outside the gene matches. Per germline, CDR1 SGHDT and CDR2 YYEEEE. This CDR3 comprises 16 residues. CDR3 nucleotide sequence: TGTGCCAGCAGCCTAGTAGACAGGGCCCCCTACAATGAGCAGTTCTTC. It is translated as CASSLVDRAPYNEQFF. The entire variable domain, with the rest obtained from reference TRBV5-6 and TRBJ2-1, is as follows: DAGVTQSPTHLIKTRGQQVTLRCSPKSGHDTVSWYQQALGQGPQFIFQYYEEEERQRGNFPDRFSGHQFPNYSSELNVNALLLGDSALYLCASSLVDRAPYNEQFFGPGTRLTVL.

V gene TRBV7-2 combines with J gene TRBJ2-7; 8 nucleotides align to TRBD2. CDR3 length: 15 residues. V trimming: 5 bases; J trimming: 0 bases; junction bases outside the gene matches: 6. Germline values: CDR1 SGHTA, CDR2 FQGNSA. The CDR3 protein is CASSTSGFSSYEQYF. DNA for the CDR3: TGTGCCAGCAGCACTAGCGGCTTCAGCTCCTACGAGCAGTACTTC.

The rearrangement links TRBV5-1 to TRBJ1-3; 7 nucleotides line up with TRBD1. Germline CDR1 and CDR2: SGHRS and YFSETQ. With 4 bases clipped from V and 0 bases from J, the junction kept 4 bases outside the gene matches. CDR3 length: 15 residues. CDR3 nucleotides: TGCGCCAGCAGCGGGGGACAGAGCTCTGGAAACACCATATATTTT. Amino acid sequence: CASSGGQSSGNTIYF.

V and J are TRBV29-1 and TRBJ1-1, with D unresolved. The V end was cut by 4 bases, the J end by 0 bases, with 9 bases between. The germline V gene encodes CDR1 SQVTM and CDR2 ANQGSEA. This CDR3 comprises 13 residues. CDR3 bases: TGCAGCGTTGGTCCAGGTATGAACACTGAAGCTTTCTTT. Encoded protein: CSVGPGMNTEAFF.

CDR3 in amino acids: CASSLARAIGNTIYF. The DNA of the CDR3 is TGTGCCAGCAGCTTGGCCAGGGCGATTGGAAACACCATATATTTT. V usage is TRBV11-2 and J usage is TRBJ1-3, with D possibly TRBD1 on 5 matching bases. This CDR3 has 15 amino acids. In germline, CDR1 is SGHAT, CDR2 FQNNGV. The germline V and J ends were trimmed by 3 bases and 3 bases, with 12 bases remaining between them. Supplemented by reference TRBV11-2 and TRBJ1-3, the full variable domain reads EAGVAQSPRYKIIEKRQSVAFWCNPISGHATLYWYQQILGQGPKLLIQFQNNGVVDDSQLPKDRFSAERLKGVDSTLKIQPAKLEDSAVYLCASSLARAIGNTIYFGEGSWLTVV.

This rearrangement joins TRBV27 to TRBJ2-5, with unresolved D. The V and J ends lost 5 bases and 2 bases respectively, with 15 bases between them. The CDR3 sequence is 15 residues long. Per germline, CDR1 MNHEY and CDR2 SMNVEV (reference sequence). In DNA form, the CDR3 reads TGTGCCAGCAGTCCCCTGAGCCCGATACAAGAGACCCAGTACTTC. The encoded protein is CASSPLSPIQETQYF.

The chain joins TRBV3-1 to TRBJ1-1; D may be TRBD1 (6 bases). CDR3 length: 16 amino acids. V was clipped by 1 base and J by 4 bases, with 16 bases between them. The germline gives CDR1 LGHDT, CDR2 YNNKEL (reference sequence). The CDR3 is CASSQAGLRGGTEAFF. The CDR3 nucleotides read TGTGCCAGCAGCCAAGCCGGATTAAGGGGGGGCACTGAAGCTTTCTTT.

The CDR3 coding sequence is TGTGCCAGTAGTATCGAGAACACTGAAGCTTTCTTT. Protein: CASSIENTEAFF. The V call is TRBV19, the J call TRBJ1-1; no clear D gene. This CDR3 region has 12 residues. From germline, CDR1 is LNHDA and CDR2 SQIVND (reference sequence). V gave up 3 bases and J gave up 1 base, with 3 bases separating them.